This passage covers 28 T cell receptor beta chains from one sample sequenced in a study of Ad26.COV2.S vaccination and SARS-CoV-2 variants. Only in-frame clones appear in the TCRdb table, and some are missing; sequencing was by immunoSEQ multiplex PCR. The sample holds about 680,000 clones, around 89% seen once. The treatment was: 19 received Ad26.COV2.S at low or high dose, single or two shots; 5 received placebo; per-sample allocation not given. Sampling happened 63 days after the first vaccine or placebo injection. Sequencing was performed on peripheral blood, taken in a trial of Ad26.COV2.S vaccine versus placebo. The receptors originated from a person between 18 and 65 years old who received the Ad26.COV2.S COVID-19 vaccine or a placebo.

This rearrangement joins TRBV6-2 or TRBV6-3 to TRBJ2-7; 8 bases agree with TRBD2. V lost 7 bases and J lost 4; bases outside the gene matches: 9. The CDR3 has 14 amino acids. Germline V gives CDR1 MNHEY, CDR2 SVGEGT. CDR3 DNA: TGTGCCAGCATCCCCCAAAGCGGGGGATACGAGCAGTACTTC. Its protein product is CASIPQSGGYEQYF.

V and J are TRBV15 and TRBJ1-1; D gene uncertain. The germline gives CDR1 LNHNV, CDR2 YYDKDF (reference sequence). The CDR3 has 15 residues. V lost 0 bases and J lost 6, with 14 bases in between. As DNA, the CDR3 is TGTGCCACCAGCAGAGATCCTGGTGGGATCCCTGAAGCTTTCTTT. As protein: CATSRDPGGIPEAFF.

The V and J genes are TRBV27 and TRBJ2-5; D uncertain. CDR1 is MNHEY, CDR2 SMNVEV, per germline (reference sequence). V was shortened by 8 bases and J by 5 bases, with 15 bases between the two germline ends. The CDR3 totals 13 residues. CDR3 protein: CASRLTGQETQYF. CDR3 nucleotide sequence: TGTGCCAGCCGGCTGACTGGGCAGGAGACCCAGTACTTC.

Here the CDR3 reads CAETPDRGYGYTF. Here the CDR3 DNA reads TGTGCCGAAACCCCGGACAGGGGCTATGGCTACACCTTC. The J gene is TRBJ1-2, the V gene TRBV27; 9 bases fit TRBD1. This CDR3 region has 13 residues. The trim removed 11 bases at V and 4 bases at J, leaving 8 bases unmatched. The germline CDR1 and CDR2 sequences are MNHEY and SMNVEV (reference sequence).

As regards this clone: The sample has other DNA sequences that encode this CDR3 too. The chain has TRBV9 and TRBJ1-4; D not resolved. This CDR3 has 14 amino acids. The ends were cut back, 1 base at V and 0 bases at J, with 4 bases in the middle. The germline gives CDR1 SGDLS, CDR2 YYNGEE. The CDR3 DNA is TGTGCCAGCAGCGTACAAGCAACTAATGAAAAACTGTTTTTT. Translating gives CASSVQATNEKLFF.

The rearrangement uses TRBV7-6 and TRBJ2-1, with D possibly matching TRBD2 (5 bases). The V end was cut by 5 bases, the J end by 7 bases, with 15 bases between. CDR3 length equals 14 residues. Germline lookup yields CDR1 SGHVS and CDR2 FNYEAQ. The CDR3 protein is CASSGFSERNEQFF. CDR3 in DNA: TGTGCCAGCAGCGGATTTAGCGAGAGAAATGAGCAGTTCTTC.

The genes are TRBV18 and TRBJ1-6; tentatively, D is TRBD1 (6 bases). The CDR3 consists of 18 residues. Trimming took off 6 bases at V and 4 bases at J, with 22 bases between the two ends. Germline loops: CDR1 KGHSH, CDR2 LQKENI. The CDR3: CASSRTGARGNYNSPLHF. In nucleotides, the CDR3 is TGTGCCAGCTCCCGAACGGGGGCGAGGGGGAATTATAATTCACCCCTCCACTTT.

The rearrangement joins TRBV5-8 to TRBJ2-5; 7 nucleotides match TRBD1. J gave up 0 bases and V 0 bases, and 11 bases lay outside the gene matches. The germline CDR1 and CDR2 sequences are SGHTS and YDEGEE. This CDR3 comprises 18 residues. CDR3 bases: TGTGCCAGCAGCTTGGCCCGGGACAGCTACCAGTACCAAGAGACCCAGTACTTC. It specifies CASSLARDSYQYQETQYF.

CDR3 protein: CASSFASSYNEQFF. Here the CDR3 DNA reads TGTGCCAGCAGCTTCGCTTCCTCCTACAATGAGCAGTTCTTC. The J gene is TRBJ2-1, the V gene TRBV5-6; D unresolved. CDR1 and CDR2 from the germline V gene are SGHDT and YYEEEE. Trimming pared 2 bases from V and 0 bases from J, leaving 6 bases between. This CDR3 is built from 14 residues.

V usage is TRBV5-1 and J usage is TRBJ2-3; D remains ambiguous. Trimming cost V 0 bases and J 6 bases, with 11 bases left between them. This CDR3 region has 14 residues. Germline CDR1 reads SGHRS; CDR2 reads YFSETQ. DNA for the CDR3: TGCGCCAGCAGCTTGGGGTCAGGAAGGGATACGCAGTATTTT. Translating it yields CASSLGSGRDTQYF.

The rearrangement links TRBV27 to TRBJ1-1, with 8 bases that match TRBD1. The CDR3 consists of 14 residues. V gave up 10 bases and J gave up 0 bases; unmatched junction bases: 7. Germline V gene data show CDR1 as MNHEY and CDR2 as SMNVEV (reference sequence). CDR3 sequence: CANGTGNMNTEAFF. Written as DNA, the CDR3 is TGTGCCAACGGGACAGGCAACATGAACACTGAAGCTTTCTTT.

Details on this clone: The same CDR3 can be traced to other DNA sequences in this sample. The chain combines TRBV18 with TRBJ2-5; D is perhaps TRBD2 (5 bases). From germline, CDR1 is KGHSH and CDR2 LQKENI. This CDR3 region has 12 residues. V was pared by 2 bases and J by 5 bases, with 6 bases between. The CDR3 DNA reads TGTGCCAGCTCACCATCGGGGGAGACCCAGTACTTC. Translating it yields CASSPSGETQYF.

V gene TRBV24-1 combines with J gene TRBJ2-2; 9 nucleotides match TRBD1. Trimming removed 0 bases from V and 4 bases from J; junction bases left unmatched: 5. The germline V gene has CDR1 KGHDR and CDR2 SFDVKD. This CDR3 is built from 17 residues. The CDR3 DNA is TGTGCCACCAGTGATTTGCGTGGGACAGGGCCCACCGGGGAGCTGTTTTTT. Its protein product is CATSDLRGTGPTGELFF.

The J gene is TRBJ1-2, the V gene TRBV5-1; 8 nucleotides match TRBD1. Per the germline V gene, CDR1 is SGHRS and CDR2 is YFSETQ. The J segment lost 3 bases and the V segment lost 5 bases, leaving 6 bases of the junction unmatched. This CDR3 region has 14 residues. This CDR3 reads CASRPGQGDYGYTF. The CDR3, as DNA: TGCGCCAGCAGGCCTGGACAGGGCGACTATGGCTACACCTTC.

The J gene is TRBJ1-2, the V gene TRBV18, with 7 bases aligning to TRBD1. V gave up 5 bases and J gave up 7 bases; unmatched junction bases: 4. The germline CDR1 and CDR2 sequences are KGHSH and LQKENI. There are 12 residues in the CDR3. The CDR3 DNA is TGTGCCAGCTCAACACAGGGGTTTGGCTACACCTTC. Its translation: CASSTQGFGYTF.

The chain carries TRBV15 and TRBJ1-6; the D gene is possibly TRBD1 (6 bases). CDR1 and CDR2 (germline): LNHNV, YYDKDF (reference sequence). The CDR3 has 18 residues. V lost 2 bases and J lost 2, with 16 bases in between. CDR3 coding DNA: TGTGCCACCAGCAGAAAATGGGGTGGGGGCACCTATAATTCACCCCTCCACTTT. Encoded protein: CATSRKWGGGTYNSPLHF. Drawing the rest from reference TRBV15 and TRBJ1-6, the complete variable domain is DAMVIQNPRYQVTQFGKPVTLSCSQTLNHNVMYWYQQKSSQAPKLLFHYYDKDFNNEADTPDNFQSRRPNTSFCFLDIRSPGLGDTAMYLCATSRKWGGGTYNSPLHFGNGTRLTVT.

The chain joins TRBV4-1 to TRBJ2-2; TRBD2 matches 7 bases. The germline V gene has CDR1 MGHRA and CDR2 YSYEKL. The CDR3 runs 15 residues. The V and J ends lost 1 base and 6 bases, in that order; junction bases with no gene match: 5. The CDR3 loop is CASSQAGGFSGELFF. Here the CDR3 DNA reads TGCGCCAGCAGCCAAGCCGGGGGGTTTTCCGGGGAGCTGTTTTTT.

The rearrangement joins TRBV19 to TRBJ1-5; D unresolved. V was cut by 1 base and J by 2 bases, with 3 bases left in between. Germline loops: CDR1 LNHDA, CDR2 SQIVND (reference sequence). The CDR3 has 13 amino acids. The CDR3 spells CASSIVGNQPQHF. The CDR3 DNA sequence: TGTGCCAGTAGTATAGTTGGCAATCAGCCCCAGCATTTT. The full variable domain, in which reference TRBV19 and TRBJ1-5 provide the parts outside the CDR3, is DGGITQSPKYLFRKEGQNVTLSCEQNLNHDAMYWYRQDPGQGLRLIYYSQIVNDFQKGDIAEGYSVSREKKESFPLTVTSAQKNPTAFYLCASSIVGNQPQHFGDGTRLSIL.

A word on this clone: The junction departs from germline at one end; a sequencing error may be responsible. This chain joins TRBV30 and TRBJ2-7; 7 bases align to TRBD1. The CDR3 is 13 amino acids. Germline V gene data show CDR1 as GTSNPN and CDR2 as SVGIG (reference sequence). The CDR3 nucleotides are TGTGCCTGGAGTGCGGACAGGTCCTACGTGCAGTACTTC. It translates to CAWSADRSYVQYF.

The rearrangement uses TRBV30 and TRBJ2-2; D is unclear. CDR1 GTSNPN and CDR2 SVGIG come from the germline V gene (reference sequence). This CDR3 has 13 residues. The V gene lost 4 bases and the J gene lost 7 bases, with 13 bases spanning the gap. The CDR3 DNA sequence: TGTGCCTGGAAGTGGGCTCCCATCGGGGAGCTGTTTTTT. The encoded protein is CAWKWAPIGELFF.

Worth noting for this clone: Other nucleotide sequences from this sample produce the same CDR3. The CDR3 DNA sequence: TGTGCCAGCAGCCGTGGACAGGGTGGGACTGAAGCTTTCTTT. It encodes CASSRGQGGTEAFF. The chain couples TRBV7-3 to TRBJ1-1; 8 nucleotides line up with TRBD1. The J segment lost 5 bases and the V segment lost 5 bases, leaving 7 bases of the junction unmatched. There are 14 residues in the CDR3. Germline loops: CDR1 SGHTA, CDR2 FQGTGA.

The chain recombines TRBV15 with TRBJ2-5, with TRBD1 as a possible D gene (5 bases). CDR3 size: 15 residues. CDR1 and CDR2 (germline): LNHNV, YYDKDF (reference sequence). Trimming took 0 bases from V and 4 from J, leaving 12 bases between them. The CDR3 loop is CATSRDRGVGETQYF. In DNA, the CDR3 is TGTGCCACCAGCAGAGATAGGGGTGTGGGAGAGACCCAGTACTTC.

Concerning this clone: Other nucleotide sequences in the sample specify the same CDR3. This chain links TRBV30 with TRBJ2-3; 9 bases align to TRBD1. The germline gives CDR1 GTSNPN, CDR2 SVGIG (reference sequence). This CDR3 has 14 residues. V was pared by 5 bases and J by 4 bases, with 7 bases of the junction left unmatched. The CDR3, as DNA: TGTGCCTGGTCGCCGGGACAGGGCCCAGATACGCAGTATTTT. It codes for CAWSPGQGPDTQYF. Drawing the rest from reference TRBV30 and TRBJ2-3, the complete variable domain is SQTIHQWPATLVQPVGSPLSLECTVEGTSNPNLYWYRQAAGRGLQLLFYSVGIGQISSEVPQNLSASRPQDRQFILSSKKLLLSDSGFYLCAWSPGQGPDTQYFGPGTRLTVL.

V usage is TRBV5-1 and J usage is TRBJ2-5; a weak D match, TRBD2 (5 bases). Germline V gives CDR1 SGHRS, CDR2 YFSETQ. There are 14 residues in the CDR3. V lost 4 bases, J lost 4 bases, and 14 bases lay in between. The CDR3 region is CASSGSAARETQYF. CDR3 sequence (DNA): TGCGCCAGCAGCGGGAGCGCAGCCCGAGAGACCCAGTACTTC.

The CDR3: CASGLGSGFGTQYF. Here the CDR3 DNA reads TGTGCTAGTGGTTTGGGCTCAGGCTTCGGGACCCAGTACTTC. The chain uses TRBV12-5 and TRBJ2-5; the D is unclear. Per germline, CDR1 LGHNT and CDR2 FRNRAP. The CDR3 covers 14 residues. Deletions cut 1 base from V and 7 bases from J, with 13 bases between.

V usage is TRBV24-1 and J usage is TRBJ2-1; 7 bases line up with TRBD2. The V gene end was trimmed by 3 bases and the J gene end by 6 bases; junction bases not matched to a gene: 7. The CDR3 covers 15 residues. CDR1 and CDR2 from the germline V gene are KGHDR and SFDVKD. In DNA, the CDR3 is TGTGCCACCAGTGATAATAGCGGGCCAGGCAATGAGCAGTTCTTC. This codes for CATSDNSGPGNEQFF.

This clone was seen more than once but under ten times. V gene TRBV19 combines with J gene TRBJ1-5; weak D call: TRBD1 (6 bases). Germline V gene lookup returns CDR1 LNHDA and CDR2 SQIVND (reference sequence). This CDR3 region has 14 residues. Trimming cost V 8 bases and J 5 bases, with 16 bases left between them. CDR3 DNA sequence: TGTGCCAGTGAAACACAGGGTCGGGATCAGCCCCAGCATTTT. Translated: CASETQGRDQPQHF.

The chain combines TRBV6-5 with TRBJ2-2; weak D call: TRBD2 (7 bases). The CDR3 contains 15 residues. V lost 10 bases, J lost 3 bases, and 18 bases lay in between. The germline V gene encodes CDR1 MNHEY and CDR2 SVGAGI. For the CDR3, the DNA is TGTGCCACCCATCAACGGGGGGCCTACACCGGGGAGCTGTTTTTT. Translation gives CATHQRGAYTGELFF.